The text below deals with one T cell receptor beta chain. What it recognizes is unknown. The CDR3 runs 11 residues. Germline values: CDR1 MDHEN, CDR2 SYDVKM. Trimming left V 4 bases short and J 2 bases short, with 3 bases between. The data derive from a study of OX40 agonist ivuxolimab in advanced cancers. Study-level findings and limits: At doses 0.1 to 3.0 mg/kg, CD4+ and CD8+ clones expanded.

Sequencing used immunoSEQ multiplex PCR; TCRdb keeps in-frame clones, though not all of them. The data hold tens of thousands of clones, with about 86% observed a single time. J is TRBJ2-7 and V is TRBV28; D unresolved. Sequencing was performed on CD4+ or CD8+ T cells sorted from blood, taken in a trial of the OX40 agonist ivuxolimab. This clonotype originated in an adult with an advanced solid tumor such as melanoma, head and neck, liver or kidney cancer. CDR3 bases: TGTGCCAGCAGTTCCCCCTACGAGCAGTACTTC. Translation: CASSSPYEQYF.